This T cell receptor (beta chain) came from a study of shared clonotypes between healthy human individuals. Study-wide findings and caveats: Owing to a small donor count, the genetic and exposure-history diversity represented was limited.

This table comes from immunoSEQ multiplex PCR, and its TCRdb copy is limited to in-frame clones, with some not included. The sample has millions of clones; roughly 91% are singletons. On this clone itself: Antigen: not known.

CD8 cells regarded as naive lacked CD45RO, were positively chosen for CCR7, and omitted terminally differentiated effector memory CD45RA+ cells. The CDR3 runs to 13 residues. Germline-derived CDR1 and CDR2 are PRHDT and FYEKMQ (reference sequence). V lost 2 bases to trimming and J lost 1 base, with 5 bases between them. The genes are TRBV13 and TRBJ1-1; D is unclear. The receptor's source is a man between 18 and 35 years old in good health. Some clones in this sample may be carry-over from other donors' samples. Material: naive CD8+ T cells from PBMCs. The CDR3 here is CASSLLANTEAFF. The CDR3 nucleotides are TGTGCCAGCAGCTTATTGGCGAACACTGAAGCTTTCTTT. Supplemented by reference TRBV13 and TRBJ1-1, the full variable domain reads AAGVIQSPRHLIKEKRETATLKCYPIPRHDTVYWYQQGPGQDPQFLISFYEKMQSDKGSIPDRFSAQQFSDYHSELNMSSLELGDSALYFCASSLLANTEAFFGQGTRLTVV.